This passage covers 19 T cell receptor beta chains from one sample sequenced in a study of OX40 agonist ivuxolimab in advanced cancers. Assay used: immunoSEQ multiplex PCR; TCRdb lists only in-frame clones, some missing. This sample yields about 58,000 clones, of which about 87% are seen a single time; 3% to 3.5% belongs to the top ten. The input for sequencing was CD4+ or CD8+ T cells sorted from blood, taken in a trial of the OX40 agonist ivuxolimab. The receptors were gathered from an adult with an advanced solid tumor such as melanoma, head and neck, liver or kidney cancer.

This rearrangement joins TRBV7-3 to TRBJ2-4; D not resolved. CDR1 and CDR2 (germline): SGHTA, FQGTGA. V was trimmed by 1 base and J by 5 bases, leaving 6 bases between them. The CDR3 consists of 13 residues. CDR3: CASSLNQENIQYF. The CDR3 bases are TGTGCCAGCAGCTTAAATCAGGAAAACATTCAGTACTTC.

CDR3 residues: CASSSPRGEQYF. The CDR3 DNA sequence: TGTGCCAGCAGTTCGCCCAGGGGCGAGCAGTACTTC. The chain couples TRBV28 to TRBJ2-7; TRBD1 might be the D (6 bases). This CDR3 has 12 amino acids. The germline V and J ends were trimmed by 4 bases and 6 bases, with 10 bases remaining between them. CDR1 and CDR2 (germline): MDHEN, SYDVKM.

V and J are TRBV7-2 and TRBJ2-7, with TRBD2 matching 7 bases. In germline, CDR1 is SGHTA, CDR2 FQGNSA. V gave up 5 bases and J gave up 2 bases; unmatched junction bases: 6. The CDR3 is 14 amino acids. This CDR3 reads CASSPSGNTYEQYF. The CDR3 DNA is TGTGCCAGCAGCCCTAGCGGAAACACCTACGAGCAGTACTTC.

The CDR3 DNA reads as TGTGCCAGCTCCCCAGAGAGGCTAGCCTCCTACGAGCAGTACTTC. This gives the protein CASSPERLASYEQYF. This rearrangement joins TRBV6-5 to TRBJ2-7; D might be TRBD2 (5 bases). The V gene's germline CDR1 is MNHEY and CDR2 SVGAGI. CDR3 length: 15 amino acids. With 8 bases removed from V and 0 bases from J, the gap between germline ends came to 17 bases.

The sample holds a few counts of this clone. The rearrangement joins TRBV5-1 to TRBJ1-1; D not resolved. V lost 4 bases and J 7 bases, leaving 14 bases between the germline ends. CDR1 is SGHRS, CDR2 YFSETQ, per germline. This CDR3 region has 13 residues. CDR3 in amino acids: CASSAERSFEAFF. In DNA, the CDR3 is TGCGCCAGCAGCGCCGAGCGCAGCTTTGAAGCTTTCTTT. The full variable domain, in which reference TRBV5-1 and TRBJ1-1 provide the parts outside the CDR3, is KAGVTQTPRYLIKTRGQQVTLSCSPISGHRSVSWYQQTPGQGLQFLFEYFSETQRNKGNFPGRFSGRQFSNSRSEMNVSTLELGDSALYLCASSAERSFEAFFGQGTRLTVV.

The V call is TRBV15, the J call TRBJ2-2, with a tentative D call TRBD1 (6 bases). Trimming cost V 8 bases and J 1 base, with 11 bases left between them. CDR3 length equals 14 residues. The germline CDR1 and CDR2 sequences are LNHNV and YYDKDF (reference sequence). The CDR3 bases are TGTGCCACCGCGACAGGTCGGAACACCGGGGAGCTGTTTTTT. Its protein product is CATATGRNTGELFF.

The J gene is TRBJ2-1, the V gene TRBV6-1; weak D call: TRBD2 (5 bases). Germline values: CDR1 MNHNS, CDR2 SASEGT. V was clipped by 1 base and J by 5 bases, with 12 bases between them. The CDR3 extends over 15 amino acids. CDR3 nucleotides: TGTGCCAGCAGTGAAGTAGGTGGGAGCAACAATGAGCAGTTCTTC. It codes for CASSEVGGSNNEQFF.

The rearrangement links TRBV6-5 to TRBJ2-7; D is possibly TRBD1 (6 bases). V was cut by 2 bases and J by 4 bases, with 12 bases left in between. Germline-derived CDR1 and CDR2 are MNHEY and SVGAGI. CDR3 length: 14 residues. DNA for the CDR3: TGTGCCAGCAGTTACCCCAAGGACAGTTACGAGCAGTACTTC. Its protein is CASSYPKDSYEQYF.

The CDR3: CASSLVGQYNSPLHF. The CDR3 coding sequence is TGTGCCAGCAGCTTAGTAGGACAGTATAATTCACCCCTCCACTTT. The chain combines TRBV7-8 with TRBJ1-6, with TRBD1 as a possible D gene (6 bases). CDR1 is SGHVS and CDR2 is FQNEAQ in the germline V gene. Trimming removed 1 base from V and 4 bases from J, with 8 bases in between. The CDR3 has 15 residues.

This clone has just one count. The genes are TRBV27 and TRBJ2-7, with TRBD1 as a possible D gene (6 bases). The germline V gene encodes CDR1 MNHEY and CDR2 SMNVEV (reference sequence). The CDR3 is 15 residues long. V was shortened by 6 bases and J by 5 bases, with 20 bases between the two germline ends. This CDR3 reads CASRSAGANGNEQYF. DNA for the CDR3: TGTGCCAGCAGAAGCGCAGGGGCAAATGGGAACGAGCAGTACTTC.

As regards this clone: This sample includes further DNA sequences coding for the same CDR3. The V gene is TRBV11-2, the J gene TRBJ2-1; D remains unclear. Trimming removed 5 bases from V and 2 bases from J, with 7 bases in between. The CDR3 spans 13 residues. The V gene's germline CDR1 is SGHAT and CDR2 FQNNGV. This CDR3 is CASSLGTYNEQFF. In DNA, the CDR3 is TGTGCCAGCAGCCTTGGGACCTACAATGAGCAGTTCTTC.

DNA for the CDR3: TGTGCCAGCAGCTTGGCCGCGGCAGGGAGTCAGCCCCAGCATTTT. Its translation is CASSLAAAGSQPQHF. The chain employs TRBV5-6 and TRBJ1-5, with D perhaps TRBD1 (5 bases). V lost 0 bases and J 6 bases, leaving 13 bases between the germline ends. The CDR3 totals 15 residues. Per germline, CDR1 SGHDT and CDR2 YYEEEE.

This sequence joins TRBV19 and TRBJ1-5, with D perhaps TRBD1 (5 bases). This CDR3 is built from 12 residues. The V end lost 7 bases, the J end lost 4 bases, and 8 bases lay between the germline ends. Germline CDR1 and CDR2: LNHDA and SQIVND (reference sequence). The CDR3 nucleotides are TGTGCCAGTATGAGGGGAAATCAGCCCCAGCATTTT. It specifies CASMRGNQPQHF.

The V call is TRBV2, the J call TRBJ2-4; TRBD1 matches 8 bases. Losses at the gene ends were 6 bases for V and 7 bases for J; bases not matched to a gene: 5. CDR3 length: 13 amino acids. Germline CDR1 is SNHLY and CDR2 is FYNNEI. The CDR3 DNA follows: TGTGCCAGCAGGACAGGGGACGGTAACATTCAGTACTTC. This translates into CASRTGDGNIQYF.

The chain joins TRBV6-6 to TRBJ2-7; 13 bases match TRBD2. V lost 5 bases and J lost 7; bases outside the gene matches: 8. The germline gives CDR1 MNHNY, CDR2 SVGAGI (reference sequence). The length of the CDR3 is 15 residues. Here the CDR3 reads CASSRGLAGMGEQYF. CDR3 DNA: TGTGCCAGCAGTAGGGGACTAGCGGGAATGGGGGAGCAGTACTTC.

On this clone: Other DNA sequences in the sample encode the same CDR3. V usage is TRBV4-1 and J usage is TRBJ1-1; D is unclear. Germline values: CDR1 MGHRA, CDR2 YSYEKL. V was trimmed by 1 base and J by 1 base, leaving 10 bases between them. The CDR3 extends over 15 amino acids. The CDR3 is CASSQVIRANTEAFF. CDR3 bases: TGCGCCAGCAGCCAAGTAATAAGGGCGAACACTGAAGCTTTCTTT.

J is TRBJ1-1 and V is TRBV2; possible D gene TRBD1, 5 bases. This CDR3 is 13 amino acids long. Trimming cost V 7 bases and J 0 bases, with 9 bases left between them. Germline CDR1 and CDR2: SNHLY and FYNNEI. The CDR3 region is CASNLGVNTEAFF. DNA of the CDR3: TGTGCCAGCAATCTAGGGGTGAACACTGAAGCTTTCTTT.

The V gene is TRBV11-3, the J gene TRBJ2-1; D is uncertain. The germline V and J ends were trimmed by 4 bases and 9 bases, with 7 bases remaining between them. The germline V gene has CDR1 SGHNT and CDR2 YENEEA. The CDR3 totals 11 residues. The CDR3 DNA reads TGTGCCAGCAGCTATATGGGTGAGCAGTTCTTC. This sequence encodes CASSYMGEQFF.

This clone turned up a few times. The chain carries TRBV29-1 and TRBJ1-1; a possible D gene is TRBD1 (6 bases). There are 14 residues in the CDR3. Germline-derived CDR1 and CDR2 are SQVTM and ANQGSEA. V was clipped by 3 bases and J by 4 bases, with 15 bases between them. CDR3 in DNA: TGCAGCGTTGACCCCGACAGGTGGGCCACTGAAGCTTTCTTT. This gives the protein CSVDPDRWATEAFF.